The text below deals with one T cell receptor (beta chain). The record originates from a study of T-cell reconstitution after alpha-beta-depleted transplantation in children. As it was prepared, the TCRbeta library received unique molecular identifiers. TCRdb reprocessed the PCR reads with MiXCR, giving one entry per CDR3 protein. The sample has approximately 640,000 distinct CDR3 sequences, 16% seen once. This sequence was found in a human donor who donated a stem cell graft to a child with acute myeloid leukemia. The material sequenced was PBMCs from the stem cell graft donor, taken from the stem cell graft.

The CDR3 nucleotides are TGTGCCAGCAGCCCAGAACCGGGACAGGGGACCTCCTACGAGCAGTACTTC. Translated: CASSPEPGQGTSYEQYF. The chain has TRBV5-6 and TRBJ2-7; TRBD1 aligns across 10 bases. V lost 4 bases and J lost 0; bases outside the gene matches: 10. Germline V gene sequence: CDR1 SGHDT, CDR2 YYEEEE. The CDR3 length is 17 residues.